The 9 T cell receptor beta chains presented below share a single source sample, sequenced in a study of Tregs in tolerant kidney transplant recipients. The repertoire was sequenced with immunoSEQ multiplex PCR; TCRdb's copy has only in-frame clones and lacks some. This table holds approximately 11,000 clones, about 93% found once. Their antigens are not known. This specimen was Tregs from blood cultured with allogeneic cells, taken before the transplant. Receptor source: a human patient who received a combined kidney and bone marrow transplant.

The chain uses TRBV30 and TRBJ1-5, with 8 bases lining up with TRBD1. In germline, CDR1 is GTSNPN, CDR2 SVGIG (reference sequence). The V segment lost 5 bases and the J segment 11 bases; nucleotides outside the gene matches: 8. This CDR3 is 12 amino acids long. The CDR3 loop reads CAWGEQGGAQHF. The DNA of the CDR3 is TGTGCCTGGGGCGAACAGGGGGGAGCCCAGCATTTT. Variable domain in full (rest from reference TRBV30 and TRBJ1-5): SQTIHQWPATLVQPVGSPLSLECTVEGTSNPNLYWYRQAAGRGLQLLFYSVGIGQISSEVPQNLSASRPQDRQFILSSKKLLLSDSGFYLCAWGEQGGAQHFGDGTRLSIL.

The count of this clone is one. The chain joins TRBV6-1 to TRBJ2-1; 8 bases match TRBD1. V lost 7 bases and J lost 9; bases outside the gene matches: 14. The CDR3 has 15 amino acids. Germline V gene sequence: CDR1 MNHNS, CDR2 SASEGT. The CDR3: CASTRRTGSTSEQFF. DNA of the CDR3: TGTGCCAGCACCCGAAGGACAGGGTCAACTTCTGAGCAGTTCTTC.

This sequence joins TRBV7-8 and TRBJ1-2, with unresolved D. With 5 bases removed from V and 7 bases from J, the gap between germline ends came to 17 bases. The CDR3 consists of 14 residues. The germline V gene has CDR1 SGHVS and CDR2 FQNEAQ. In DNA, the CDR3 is TGTGCCAGCAGCGTAGGGAGGACCTCTGGTGGCTACACCTTC. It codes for CASSVGRTSGGYTF.

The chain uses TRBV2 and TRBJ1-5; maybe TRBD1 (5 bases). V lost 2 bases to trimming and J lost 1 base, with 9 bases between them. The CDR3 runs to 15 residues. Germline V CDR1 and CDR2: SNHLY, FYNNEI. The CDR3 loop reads CASSEIRQSNQPQHF. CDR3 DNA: TGTGCCAGCAGTGAAATAAGACAGAGCAATCAGCCCCAGCATTTT. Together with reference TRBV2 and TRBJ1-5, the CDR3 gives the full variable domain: EPEVTQTPSHQVTQMGQEVILRCVPISNHLYFYWYRQILGQKVEFLVSFYNNEISEKSEIFDDQFSVERPDGSNFTLKIRSTKLEDSAMYFCASSEIRQSNQPQHFGDGTRLSIL.

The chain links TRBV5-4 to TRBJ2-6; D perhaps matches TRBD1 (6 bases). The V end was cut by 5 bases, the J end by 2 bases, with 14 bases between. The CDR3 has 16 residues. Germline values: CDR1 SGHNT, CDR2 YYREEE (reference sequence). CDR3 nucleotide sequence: TGTGCCAGCAGGCCGGGACACCGAGCTGGGGCCAACGTCCTGACTTTC. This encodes CASRPGHRAGANVLTF.

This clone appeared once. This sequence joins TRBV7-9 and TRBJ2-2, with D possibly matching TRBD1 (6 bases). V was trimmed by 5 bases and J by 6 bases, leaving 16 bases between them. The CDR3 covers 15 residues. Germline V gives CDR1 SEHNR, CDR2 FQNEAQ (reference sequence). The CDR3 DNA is TGTGCCAGCAGCACAACCCCAGGGGACGCCGGGGAGCTGTTTTTT. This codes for CASSTTPGDAGELFF.

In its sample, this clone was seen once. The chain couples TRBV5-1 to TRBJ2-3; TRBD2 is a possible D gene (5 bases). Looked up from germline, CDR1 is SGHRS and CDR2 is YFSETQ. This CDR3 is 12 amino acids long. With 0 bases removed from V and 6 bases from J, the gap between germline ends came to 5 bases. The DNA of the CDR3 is TGCGCCAGCAGCTTGGGAGGGGATACGCAGTATTTT. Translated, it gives CASSLGGDTQYF.

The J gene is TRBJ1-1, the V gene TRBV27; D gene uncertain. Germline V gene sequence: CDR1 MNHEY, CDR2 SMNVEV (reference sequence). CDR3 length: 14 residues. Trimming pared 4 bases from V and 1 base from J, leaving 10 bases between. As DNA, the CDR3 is TGTGCCAGCAGTTCTCAGGCGACGAACACTGAAGCTTTCTTT. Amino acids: CASSSQATNTEAFF.

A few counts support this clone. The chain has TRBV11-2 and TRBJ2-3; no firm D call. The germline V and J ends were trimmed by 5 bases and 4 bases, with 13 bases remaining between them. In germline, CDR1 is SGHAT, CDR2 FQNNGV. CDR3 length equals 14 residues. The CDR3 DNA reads TGTGCCAGCAGCCCCGTCTTTGGGCCAGATACGCAGTATTTT. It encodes CASSPVFGPDTQYF.